The source of this T cell receptor (beta chain) is a study of blood T cell repertoires in COVID-19. Study-wide background: Acute-phase and convalescent COVID-19 samples originated in the United States, Italy and Spain.

Germline V gives CDR1 SGHNT, CDR2 YYREEE (reference sequence). Trimming shortened V by 5 bases and J by 9 bases, and 20 bases separated the two germline ends. The length of the CDR3 is 15 residues. The protocol was immunoSEQ multiplex PCR, while the TCRdb copy is restricted to in-frame clones and leaves out a portion. Here the sample spans some 50,000 clones, about nine tenths being singletons. The TCR was taken from a man aged 60-69 years with acute or convalescent COVID-19. This chain uses TRBV5-4 with TRBJ1-4; D possibly corresponds to TRBD1 (5 bases). Sequencing was done on a sample of peripheral blood. CDR3 region: CASRPQGEAFQKLFF. The DNA of the CDR3 is TGTGCCAGCAGGCCACAAGGGGAGGCTTTCCAAAAACTGTTTTTT. The full variable domain, completed using reference TRBV5-4 and TRBJ1-4, is ETGVTQSPTHLIKTRGQQVTLRCSSQSGHNTVSWYQQALGQGPQFIFQYYREEENGRGNFPPRFSGLQFPNYSSELNVNALELDDSALYLCASRPQGEAFQKLFFGSGTQLSVL.